Each of the 19 T cell receptor beta chains below was sequenced from the same sample in a study of shared clonotypes between healthy human individuals. This table comes from immunoSEQ multiplex PCR, and its TCRdb copy is limited to in-frame clones, with some not included. The sample has over a million clones, about 75% seen once. The source material was memory CD4+ T cells sorted from blood. Subset meaning: CD45RA-negative fraction. The origin of the receptors is a man in his late teens or twenties in good health.

This chain links TRBV27 with TRBJ2-7, with D possibly TRBD2 on 5 matching bases. The CDR3 consists of 14 residues. The germline V gene encodes CDR1 MNHEY and CDR2 SMNVEV (reference sequence). V lost 0 bases and J lost 2, with 8 bases in between. DNA for the CDR3: TGTGCCAGCAGTTTATCGACCGGGACCTACGAGCAGTACTTC. This translates into CASSLSTGTYEQYF.

The V call is TRBV11-1, the J call TRBJ1-3; D is unresolved. V lost 5 bases, J lost 2 bases, and 10 bases lay in between. Germline V gene sequence: CDR1 SGHAT, CDR2 FQDESV (reference sequence). The CDR3 loop spans 14 amino acids. The CDR3 sequence is CASSPDLPGNTIYF. DNA for the CDR3: TGTGCCAGCAGCCCGGATTTGCCTGGAAACACCATATATTTT. The entire variable domain, with the rest obtained from reference TRBV11-1 and TRBJ1-3, is as follows: EAEVAQSPRYKITEKSQAVAFWCDPISGHATLYWYRQILGQGPELLVQFQDESVVDDSQLPKDRFSAERLKGVDSTLKIQPAELGDSAMYLCASSPDLPGNTIYFGEGSWLTVV.

The V and J genes are TRBV5-4 and TRBJ2-1; 12 nucleotides agree with TRBD2. Germline values: CDR1 SGHNT, CDR2 YYREEE (reference sequence). CDR3 size: 18 residues. V trimming: 3 bases; J trimming: 5 bases; junction bases outside the gene matches: 12. The CDR3 loop reads CASSSLNRLAGDHNEQFF. CDR3 bases: TGTGCCAGCAGCTCACTGAACCGACTAGCGGGAGACCACAATGAGCAGTTCTTC.

The rearrangement uses TRBV2 and TRBJ1-5, with D maybe TRBD1 (6 bases). Trimming shortened V by 7 bases and J by 3 bases, and 13 bases separated the two germline ends. This CDR3 spans 14 amino acids. Germline CDR1 and CDR2: SNHLY and FYNNEI. CDR3 region: CASKQGPYNQPQHF. The CDR3 DNA reads as TGTGCCAGCAAACAGGGACCGTACAATCAGCCCCAGCATTTT. Filled out from reference TRBV2 and TRBJ1-5, the complete variable domain reads EPEVTQTPSHQVTQMGQEVILRCVPISNHLYFYWYRQILGQKVEFLVSFYNNEISEKSEIFDDQFSVERPDGSNFTLKIRSTKLEDSAMYFCASKQGPYNQPQHFGDGTRLSIL.

This chain connects TRBV5-1 to TRBJ1-2, with D unresolved. The CDR3 is made up of 14 amino acids. V gave up 4 bases and J gave up 8 bases, with 18 bases separating them. CDR1 SGHRS and CDR2 YFSETQ come from the germline V gene. The CDR3 sequence is CASSPGPSDVGYTF. In DNA, the CDR3 is TGCGCCAGCAGCCCGGGTCCTTCGGACGTCGGCTACACCTTC.

The chain carries TRBV10-1 and TRBJ2-2; D gene ambiguous. The CDR3 totals 13 residues. V lost 5 bases to trimming and J lost 5 bases, with 9 bases between them. Germline V CDR1 and CDR2: WNHNN, SYGVQD (reference sequence). The CDR3 reads CASSLFRTGELFF. CDR3 bases: TGCGCCAGCAGTTTATTTCGGACCGGGGAGCTGTTTTTT.

The rearrangement links TRBV18 to TRBJ2-7; the D gene is possibly TRBD2 (5 bases). V dropped 3 bases and J dropped 0 bases, with 15 bases sitting between them. Looked up from germline, CDR1 is KGHSH and CDR2 is LQKENI. The length of the CDR3 is 16 residues. In DNA form, the CDR3 reads TGTGCCAGCTCACCCGGACGCGGGTTGTTCTCCTACGAGCAGTACTTC. This translates into CASSPGRGLFSYEQYF. The variable domain in full, completed from reference TRBV18 and TRBJ2-7, reads NAGVMQNPRHLVRRRGQEARLRCSPMKGHSHVYWYRQLPEEGLKFMVYLQKENIIDESGMPKERFSAEFPKEGPSILRIQQVVRGDSAAYFCASSPGRGLFSYEQYFGPGTRLTVT.

V usage is TRBV4-2 and J usage is TRBJ2-5; TRBD2 aligns across 11 bases. Losses at the gene ends were 0 bases for V and 5 bases for J; bases not matched to a gene: 2. Germline values: CDR1 LGHNA, CDR2 YNFKEQ. This CDR3 comprises 15 residues. The CDR3 here is CASSQDSGGAETQYF. CDR3 coding DNA: TGTGCCAGCAGCCAAGATAGCGGGGGGGCGGAGACCCAGTACTTC.

The chain joins TRBV10-3 to TRBJ1-1; 10 bases agree with TRBD1. Germline CDR1 is ENHRY and CDR2 is SYGVKD. The length of the CDR3 is 14 residues. Trimming removed 2 bases from V and 5 bases from J; junction bases left unmatched: 2. The CDR3 protein is CAISEGQGVTEAFF. For the CDR3, the DNA is TGTGCCATCAGTGAGGGACAGGGGGTAACTGAAGCTTTCTTT.

The chain is built from TRBV5-1 and TRBJ2-7; 7 bases map to TRBD2. Germline assignment: CDR1 SGHRS and CDR2 YFSETQ. The CDR3 has 14 amino acids. V dropped 3 bases and J dropped 6; count of bases not matched to a gene: 9. The chain's CDR3 is CASSSGSWGGEQYF. CDR3 nucleotide sequence: TGCGCCAGCAGCTCGGGGAGCTGGGGGGGCGAGCAGTACTTC.

The chain links TRBV14 to TRBJ1-1; tentatively, D is TRBD1 (5 bases). The V and J ends lost 2 bases and 3 bases respectively, with 13 bases between them. This CDR3 region has 15 residues. Germline loops: CDR1 SGHDN, CDR2 FVKESK. CDR3 amino acids: CASSQFGRVDTEAFF. The CDR3 DNA sequence: TGTGCCAGCAGCCAATTTGGCAGGGTGGACACTGAAGCTTTCTTT.

With regard to this clone: A read error is likely here: a far larger clone is one base away. In DNA, the CDR3 is TGTGCCAGCAGCTTGACAGGGGGTAATGAAAAACTGTTTTTT. It codes for CASSLTGGNEKLFF. The chain employs TRBV5-4 and TRBJ1-4, with 8 bases aligning to TRBD1. There are 14 residues in the CDR3. V was pared by 1 base and J by 4 bases, with 0 bases of the junction left unmatched. Germline V lookup: CDR1 SGHNT, CDR2 YYREEE (reference sequence).

The J gene is TRBJ2-2, the V gene TRBV19, with 8 bases lining up with TRBD1. The CDR3 is 14 amino acids. V lost 8 bases to trimming and J lost 4 bases; unmatched junction nucleotides: 6. Looked up from germline, CDR1 is LNHDA and CDR2 is SQIVND (reference sequence). The CDR3 reads CASRNTGGTGELFF. The CDR3 nucleotides read TGTGCCAGTCGGAATACAGGGGGCACCGGGGAGCTGTTTTTT.

The chain is built from TRBV5-1 and TRBJ2-5, with 10 nucleotides matching TRBD2. The closer fit of TRBJ2-7 to the DNA end suggests the J call may be wrong. Germline V gene data show CDR1 as SGHRS and CDR2 as YFSETQ. The CDR3 has 14 residues. In DNA, the CDR3 is TGCGCCAGCAATGGGGTAGCGGGAGGCGACGAGCAGTACTTC. Its protein is CASNGVAGGDEQYF.

Ten or more counts support this clone. The chain couples TRBV10-3 to TRBJ2-3, with 9 bases fitting TRBD1. Per germline, CDR1 ENHRY and CDR2 SYGVKD. The V segment lost 10 bases and the J segment 4 bases; nucleotides outside the gene matches: 9. The CDR3 covers 14 residues. CDR3: CATTPGTGPDTQYF. The CDR3, as DNA: TGTGCCACCACCCCCGGGACAGGGCCAGATACGCAGTATTTT.

This chain connects TRBV5-1 to TRBJ2-5, with D maybe TRBD1 (6 bases). Germline assignment: CDR1 SGHRS and CDR2 YFSETQ. The CDR3 totals 14 residues. V was trimmed by 3 bases and J by 5 bases, leaving 14 bases between them. The CDR3 DNA sequence: TGCGCCAGCAGCTCACAGGGACCCCCTGAGACCCAGTACTTC. Translated: CASSSQGPPETQYF.

The V call is TRBV5-5, the J call TRBJ2-1, with D tentatively TRBD1 or TRBD2 (5 bases each). The CDR3 runs 14 residues. Germline-derived CDR1 and CDR2 are SGHKS and YYEKEE (reference sequence). Between the trimmed V and J ends, which lost 4 bases and 9 bases, there was a span of 17 bases. The CDR3 reads CASSLRTGGSEQFF. In nucleotides, the CDR3 is TGTGCCAGCAGCCTAAGGACTGGGGGTTCTGAGCAGTTCTTC.

J is TRBJ1-4 and V is TRBV5-1; 8 bases agree with TRBD1. From germline, CDR1 is SGHRS and CDR2 YFSETQ. CDR3 size: 15 residues. V dropped 2 bases and J dropped 3; count of bases not matched to a gene: 3. The CDR3 reads CASSLQGVANEKLFF. CDR3 sequence (DNA): TGCGCCAGCAGCTTACAGGGGGTGGCTAATGAAAAACTGTTTTTT. Based on the CDR3 plus reference TRBV5-1 and TRBJ1-4, the full variable domain is KAGVTQTPRYLIKTRGQQVTLSCSPISGHRSVSWYQQTPGQGLQFLFEYFSETQRNKGNFPGRFSGRQFSNSRSEMNVSTLELGDSALYLCASSLQGVANEKLFFGSGTQLSVL.

This clone has a single count. Other DNA sequences in the sample encode the same CDR3. This rearrangement joins TRBV5-1 to TRBJ1-4; D not certain. Germline V gene sequence: CDR1 SGHRS, CDR2 YFSETQ. V gave up 0 bases and J gave up 8 bases, with 11 bases separating them. The CDR3 length is 14 residues. The CDR3 DNA sequence: TGCGCCAGCAGCTTGGGAGGACTGGGGGAAAAACTGTTTTTT. It yields the protein CASSLGGLGEKLFF.